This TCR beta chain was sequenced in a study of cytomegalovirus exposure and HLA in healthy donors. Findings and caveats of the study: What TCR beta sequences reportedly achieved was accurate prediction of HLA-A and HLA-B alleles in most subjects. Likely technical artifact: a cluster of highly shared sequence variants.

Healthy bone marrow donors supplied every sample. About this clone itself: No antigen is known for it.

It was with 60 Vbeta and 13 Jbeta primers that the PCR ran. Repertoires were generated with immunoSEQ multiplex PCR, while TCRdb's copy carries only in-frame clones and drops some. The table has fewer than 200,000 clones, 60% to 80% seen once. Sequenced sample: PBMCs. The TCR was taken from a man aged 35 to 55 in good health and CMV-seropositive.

The CDR3 bases are TGTGCCAGCAGCCACTCCCTGGGGGGAGGGCCGGGAGAGACCCAGTACTTC. Encoded protein: CASSHSLGGGPGETQYF. The rearrangement links TRBV4-2 to TRBJ2-5; 7 nucleotides line up with TRBD2. V was pared by 3 bases and J by 4 bases, with 14 bases of the junction left unmatched. Germline V gene data show CDR1 as LGHNA and CDR2 as YNFKEQ. This CDR3 spans 17 amino acids.